A selection of T cell receptor beta chains follows, all from one sample in a study of T-cell memory formation after mild COVID-19. TCRdb reprocessed the 5' RACE reads via MiXCR and lists one record per CDR3 protein. The repertoire has under 200,000 distinct CDR3 sequences, 11% of them found once; the top ten carry more than 3.5%. The sample taken for sequencing was PBMCs or a T cell subset sorted from them (not recorded which). The receptors were gathered from a man between 18 and 29 years old who had mild COVID-19 (a few samples of this study predate the infection). Cell type and time point are not known. The CDR3 runs from the conserved cysteine through the conserved F or W. D genes are given only for firm matches. Clone size is stated in some rows and not others, as once, few, many or a class when expanded.

clone_size	v_call	j_call	d_call	cdr3_aa	cdr3_nt
.	TRBV7-9	TRBJ1-2	.	CASSRIGYGYTF	TGTGCCAGCAGTCGAATTGGATATGGCTACACCTTC
few	TRBV7-2	TRBJ2-5	.	CASSLGRPETQYF	TGTGCCAGCAGCTTAGGCAGGCCGGAGACCCAGTACTTC
.	TRBV20-1	TRBJ2-1	.	CSVGFSYNEQFF	TGCAGTGTAGGTTTCTCCTACAATGAGCAGTTCTTC
.	TRBV7-2	TRBJ2-1	.	CASRGPRSSYNEQFF	TGTGCCAGCAGGGGTCCAAGGAGCTCCTACAATGAGCAGTTCTTC
many	TRBV6-1	TRBJ2-7	TRBD2	CASSEAGLAGSSYEQYF	TGTGCCAGCAGTGAAGCGGGCCTAGCGGGTAGCTCCTACGAGCAGTACTTC
.	TRBV12-3/TRBV12-4	TRBJ2-1	.	CASRSPGPGIKNEQFF	TGTGCCAGCAGGAGCCCTGGTCCCGGGATAAAAAATGAGCAGTTCTTC
.	TRBV25-1	TRBJ1-1	.	CASSEPGLNTEAFF	TGTGCCAGCAGTGAACCAGGATTGAACACTGAAGCTTTCTTT
few	TRBV30	TRBJ1-6	.	CAWGRGALHF	TGTGCCTGGGGCCGGGGGGCCCTCCACTTT
many	TRBV4-3	TRBJ2-2	.	CASSLGYPNTGELFF	TGCGCCAGCAGCCTCGGCTACCCGAACACCGGGGAGCTGTTTTTT
.	TRBV5-5	TRBJ1-2	.	CASSLALGYGYTF	TGTGCCAGCAGCTTGGCCTTGGGGTATGGCTACACCTTC
few	TRBV6-5	TRBJ1-6	.	CASSYSMAVKSPLHF	TGTGCCAGCAGTTACTCGATGGCTGTCAAATCACCCCTCCACTTT
.	TRBV2	TRBJ2-3	.	CASTQGGLTDTQYF	TGTGCCAGCACGCAGGGGGGCCTCACAGATACGCAGTATTTT
few	TRBV7-9	TRBJ1-1	.	CASTIQGLSGEAFF	TGTGCCAGCACCATACAGGGCTTAAGTGGTGAAGCTTTCTTT
.	TRBV20-1	TRBJ1-1	.	CSARPYPAGADEAFF	TGCAGTGCCAGGCCTTACCCAGCGGGCGCGGATGAAGCTTTCTTT
few	TRBV5-1	TRBJ2-5	.	CASSPGDEETQYF	TGCGCCAGCAGCCCCGGCGATGAAGAGACCCAGTACTTC
.	TRBV6-2/TRBV6-3	TRBJ2-1	TRBD1	CASMGQTVNEQFF	TGTGCCAGTATGGGACAGACAGTCAATGAGCAGTTCTTC
many	TRBV7-8	TRBJ1-5	.	CASSLARVGVKPQHF	TGTGCCAGCAGCTTAGCTCGAGTAGGGGTAAAGCCCCAGCATTTT
few	TRBV7-9	TRBJ2-3	.	CASSQRRDTQYF	TGTGCCAGCAGCCAGAGGAGAGATACGCAGTATTTT
few	TRBV20-1	TRBJ2-3	.	CSASSPSDTQYF	TGCAGTGCTTCCTCGCCGTCAGATACGCAGTATTTT
few	TRBV7-9	TRBJ1-5	.	CASSGQYSNQPQHF	TGTGCCAGCAGCGGACAATATAGCAATCAGCCCCAGCATTTT
.	TRBV7-2	TRBJ2-7	TRBD1	CASSPAYRQGAGSEQYF	TGTGCCAGCAGCCCTGCATATAGACAGGGGGCGGGGAGTGAGCAGTACTTC
.	TRBV7-2	TRBJ2-2	.	CASSLDRAAGELFF	TGTGCCAGCAGCTTAGACAGGGCCGCCGGGGAGCTGTTTTTT
.	TRBV6-5	TRBJ2-3	TRBD2	CASRLAGGLPDTQYF	TGTGCCAGCAGGCTAGCGGGGGGGCTCCCAGATACGCAGTATTTT
.	TRBV7-2	TRBJ2-5	.	CASRKTAGGETQYF	TGTGCCAGCAGAAAAACGGCAGGCGGCGAGACCCAGTACTTC
.	TRBV18	TRBJ2-2	.	CASSPGPTGELFF	TGTGCCAGCTCACCTGGGCCGACCGGGGAGCTGTTTTTT
.	TRBV5-1	TRBJ2-3	.	CASSLGQPFTDTQYF	TGCGCCAGCAGCTTGGGTCAGCCTTTCACAGATACGCAGTATTTT
.	TRBV11-2	TRBJ2-3	TRBD2	CASSPRSGGGTDPQYF	TGTGCCAGCAGCCCCCGCAGCGGCGGGGGAACAGATCCGCAGTATTTT
many	TRBV6-5	TRBJ1-2	.	CASTQGSYGYTF	TGTGCCAGCACGCAGGGAAGCTATGGCTACACCTTC
many	TRBV5-1	TRBJ2-3	TRBD2	CASSSGTSGGGDTQYF	TGCGCCAGCAGCTCCGGGACTAGCGGGGGCGGTGATACGCAGTATTTT
few	TRBV29-1	TRBJ2-7	TRBD1	CSARDRGSEQYF	TGCAGCGCCCGGGACAGGGGTTCTGAGCAGTACTTC
.	TRBV5-5	TRBJ2-3	.	CASSLDPGTTDTQYF	TGTGCCAGCAGCTTGGATCCAGGAACCACAGATACGCAGTATTTT
many	TRBV20-1	TRBJ2-3	.	CSASGLVGDTQYF	TGCAGTGCTAGTGGCCTCGTAGGAGATACGCAGTATTTT
many	TRBV7-6	TRBJ2-3	.	CASSPGGTDTQYF	TGTGCCAGCAGCCCCGGGGGAACAGATACGCAGTATTTT
.	TRBV6-2/TRBV6-3	TRBJ1-1	.	CASTTGQGRRGGTEAFF	TGTGCCAGCACCACGGGGCAGGGCCGCCGCGGGGGCACTGAAGCTTTCTTT
many	TRBV12-3/TRBV12-4	TRBJ2-1	.	CASSLVLRSKDEQFF	TGTGCCAGCAGTTTAGTTCTCAGGAGCAAGGATGAGCAGTTCTTC
.	TRBV7-8	TRBJ2-5	TRBD2	CASSSGLAGGWETQYF	TGTGCCAGCAGCTCCGGACTAGCGGGGGGCTGGGAGACCCAGTACTTC
.	TRBV12-3/TRBV12-4	TRBJ1-1	.	CASRGMNTEAFF	TGTGCCAGCAGGGGCATGAACACTGAAGCTTTCTTT
.	TRBV6-5	TRBJ1-6	.	CASSSVLGERLGTLHF	TGTGCCAGCAGCAGCGTCTTGGGGGAAAGGTTAGGGACCCTCCACTTT
.	TRBV6-5	TRBJ1-2	.	CASSRTVSHGYTF	TGTGCCAGCAGTCGGACAGTGTCCCATGGCTACACCTTC
many	TRBV12-3/TRBV12-4	TRBJ2-5	TRBD1	CASSQDRGQTQYF	TGTGCCAGCAGCCAAGACAGGGGGCAGACCCAGTACTTC
.	TRBV5-1	TRBJ2-2	.	CASSLAVGANTGELFF	TGCGCCAGCAGCTTGGCCGTCGGGGCGAACACCGGGGAGCTGTTTTTT
.	TRBV29-1	TRBJ1-2	TRBD1	CSVGTGEDYGYTF	TGCAGCGTTGGGACAGGGGAGGACTATGGCTACACCTTC
many	TRBV5-1	TRBJ2-1	.	CASSLRGEWEQFF	TGCGCCAGCAGCTTACGAGGAGAGTGGGAGCAGTTCTTC
.	TRBV4-3	TRBJ1-2	TRBD1	CASSLTGYSGYTF	TGCGCCAGCAGCCTGACAGGGTACAGCGGCTACACCTTC
.	TRBV20-1	TRBJ1-1	.	CSAEGNTEAFF	TGCAGTGCCGAGGGGAACACTGAAGCTTTCTTT
many	TRBV20-1	TRBJ1-2	TRBD1	CSAPTFDRAYGYTF	TGCAGTGCACCGACCTTTGACAGGGCCTATGGCTACACCTTC
many	TRBV29-1	TRBJ1-1	.	CTGLRNTEAFF	TGTACAGGTCTGAGGAACACTGAAGCTTTCTTT
.	TRBV18	TRBJ2-5	.	CASSPPAETQYF	TGTGCCAGCTCACCACCAGCGGAGACCCAGTACTTC
.	TRBV29-1	TRBJ1-2	TRBD1	CSVRQGAVVYTF	TGCAGCGTTAGACAGGGGGCCGTAGTCTACACCTTC
many	TRBV24-1	TRBJ1-1	TRBD1	CATSKEGAGTEAFF	TGTGCCACCAGCAAAGAGGGGGCCGGGACTGAAGCTTTCTTT
.	TRBV12-3/TRBV12-4	TRBJ1-1	.	CASSSFRRMNTEAFF	TGTGCCAGCAGTTCTTTCCGGCGGATGAACACTGAAGCTTTCTTT
.	TRBV7-2	TRBJ1-4	.	CASSLGLGVEKLFF	TGTGCCAGCAGCTTGGGGCTGGGGGTCGAAAAACTGTTTTTT
few	TRBV2	TRBJ1-2	TRBD1	CASRGGQKDPYGYTF	TGTGCCAGCAGGGGGGGACAGAAAGACCCGTATGGCTACACCTTC
many	TRBV29-1	TRBJ2-7	.	CSVSKEVHPYEQYF	TGCAGCGTTTCGAAAGAGGTCCACCCCTACGAGCAGTACTTC
.	TRBV7-2	TRBJ2-3	.	CASSSSRVGADTQYF	TGTGCCAGCAGCTCGTCCCGGGTAGGAGCGGATACGCAGTATTTT
.	TRBV7-2	TRBJ2-3	.	CASSYSPTDTQYF	TGTGCCAGCAGCTACTCTCCCACAGATACGCAGTATTTT
.	TRBV7-2	TRBJ1-2	TRBD1	CASSARTGRDGYTF	TGTGCCAGCAGCGCCAGGACAGGGCGGGATGGCTACACCTTC
.	TRBV3-1	TRBJ2-1	.	CASSPPRRGPYNEQFF	TGTGCCAGCAGCCCTCCGAGGCGGGGGCCCTACAATGAGCAGTTCTTC
few	TRBV12-3/TRBV12-4	TRBJ2-3	.	CASRQTVSTDTQYF	TGTGCCAGCAGGCAGACCGTTAGCACAGATACGCAGTATTTT